The 9 T cell receptor beta chains in this list originate from one sample, sequenced in a study of STAT5B mutations in CD4+ large granular lymphocyte leukemia. Measured with immunoSEQ multiplex PCR; TCRdb has only the in-frame clones, and not every one. The sample has about 6,300 clones; roughly 74% are singletons. Sequenced material: PBMCs. The receptors stem from a woman in her 70s with CD4+ T-cell large granular lymphocyte leukemia.

This clone was recorded a few times. The chain links TRBV2 to TRBJ1-2; D is unresolved. V gave up 3 bases and J gave up 7 bases, with 9 bases separating them. The CDR3 covers 12 residues. Germline CDR1 is SNHLY and CDR2 is FYNNEI. CDR3 sequence: CASSDPTGGYTF. The CDR3 region has the DNA TGTGCCAGCAGTGACCCCACCGGTGGCTACACCTTC.

The V call is TRBV20-1, the J call TRBJ1-1, with 7 bases lining up with TRBD1. The germline V gene has CDR1 DFQATT and CDR2 SNEGSKA (reference sequence). The CDR3 covers 11 residues. CDR3: CRADRDTEAFF. The CDR3 DNA reads as TGCAGGGCAGACAGGGACACTGAAGCTTTCTTT.

The J gene is TRBJ2-3, the V gene TRBV9, with 12 positions matching TRBD2. The CDR3 is 19 amino acids. With 2 bases clipped from V and 0 bases from J, the junction kept 10 bases outside the gene matches. Germline loops: CDR1 SGDLS, CDR2 YYNGEE. This chain's CDR3 is CASSVTSGGAHTSTDTQYF. The DNA of the CDR3 is TGTGCCAGCAGCGTGACTAGCGGGGGAGCTCATACTAGCACAGATACGCAGTATTTT.

This chain joins TRBV27 and TRBJ1-2; 7 bases match TRBD1. Germline V gene lookup returns CDR1 MNHEY and CDR2 SMNVEV (reference sequence). This CDR3 region has 13 residues. After removal of 6 bases from V and 2 bases from J, the junction contained 3 bases not matched to a gene. CDR3 amino acids: CASSPTGNYGYTF. CDR3 nucleotide sequence: TGTGCCAGCAGCCCGACAGGGAACTATGGCTACACCTTC.

The J gene is TRBJ2-1, the V gene TRBV28, with D possibly matching TRBD1 (6 bases). Germline loops: CDR1 MDHEN, CDR2 SYDVKM. The CDR3 has 13 amino acids. V shed 1 base and J shed 5 bases, with 6 bases lying between them. In nucleotides, the CDR3 is TGTGCCAGCAGTTTATCAGGGGACAATGAGCAGTTCTTC. Encoded protein: CASSLSGDNEQFF.

The chain is built from TRBV13 and TRBJ2-7, with TRBD2 as a possible D gene (5 bases). Germline V gene sequence: CDR1 PRHDT, CDR2 FYEKMQ (reference sequence). The CDR3 spans 13 residues. V lost 0 bases to trimming and J lost 7 bases, with 10 bases between them. DNA of the CDR3: TGTGCCAGCAGCTTAGGCTACCGGGGTGAGCAGTACTTC. Protein: CASSLGYRGEQYF.

The chain has TRBV7-8 and TRBJ2-1, with 16 positions matching TRBD2. This CDR3 has 16 amino acids. The germline V gene encodes CDR1 SGHVS and CDR2 FQNEAQ. The trim removed 5 bases at V and 8 bases at J, leaving 6 bases unmatched. The CDR3 here is CASSAGTSGRVYEQFF. The CDR3, as DNA: TGTGCCAGCAGCGCAGGGACTAGCGGGAGGGTATATGAGCAGTTCTTC.

The chain combines TRBV6-4 with TRBJ1-2, with D hard to call. The CDR3 is made up of 14 amino acids. Germline V CDR1 and CDR2: MRHNA, SNTAGT. V lost 4 bases and J 0 bases, leaving 9 bases between the germline ends. The CDR3, as DNA: TGTGCCAGCAGTGCGGTGGCCTCTAACTATGGCTACACCTTC. It specifies CASSAVASNYGYTF.

This sequence joins TRBV19 and TRBJ1-2; 8 positions agree with TRBD1. Unmatched junction bases numbered 6, after V lost 6 bases and J lost 3 bases. Per germline, CDR1 LNHDA and CDR2 SQIVND (reference sequence). The CDR3 has 14 amino acids. The CDR3 protein is CASRRQGADYGYTF. CDR3 nucleotides: TGTGCCAGTAGAAGGCAGGGGGCTGACTATGGCTACACCTTC. The variable domain in full, with the rest retrieved from reference TRBV19 and TRBJ1-2, is DGGITQSPKYLFRKEGQNVTLSCEQNLNHDAMYWYRQDPGQGLRLIYYSQIVNDFQKGDIAEGYSVSREKKESFPLTVTSAQKNPTAFYLCASRRQGADYGYTFGSGTRLTVV.